Presented here are 5 T cell receptor beta chains from one specimen sequenced in a study of blood T cell repertoires in COVID-19. Repertoires were generated with immunoSEQ multiplex PCR, while TCRdb's copy carries only in-frame clones and drops some. The sample lists about 79,000 clones, roughly 90% occurring once. The sample was peripheral blood. The receptors were sampled from a man aged 50-60 years with active COVID-19.

The sample holds one count of this clone. The V call is TRBV19, the J call TRBJ2-2, with 8 bases lining up with TRBD1. V shed 4 bases and J 2 bases; nucleotides not matched to a gene: 6. Germline V gene lookup returns CDR1 LNHDA and CDR2 SQIVND (reference sequence). The CDR3 length is 16 residues. CDR3 in amino acids: CASSSDRGRNTGELFF. DNA for the CDR3: TGTGCCAGTAGTAGCGACAGGGGCAGAAACACCGGGGAGCTGTTTTTT.

This clone occurred once. The chain joins TRBV28 to TRBJ2-7, with 12 positions matching TRBD2. The CDR3 is made up of 15 amino acids. V shed 4 bases, J shed 7 bases, and the junction held 8 bases outside the gene matches. Germline lookup yields CDR1 MDHEN and CDR2 SYDVKM. For the CDR3, the DNA is TGTGCCAGCAGTTGGACTAGCGGGATTCTACGGGAGCAGTACTTC. Its protein is CASSWTSGILREQYF. The full variable domain, in which reference TRBV28 and TRBJ2-7 provide the parts outside the CDR3, is DVKVTQSSRYLVKRTGEKVFLECVQDMDHENMFWYRQDPGLGLRLIYFSYDVKMKEKGDIPEGYSVSREKKERFSLILESASTNQTSMYLCASSWTSGILREQYFGPGTRLTVT.

This clone has only one observation. V is TRBV7-8 and J is TRBJ1-2; unclear D gene. The CDR3 contains 14 residues. In germline, CDR1 is SGHVS, CDR2 FQNEAQ. V dropped 4 bases and J dropped 0 bases, with 9 bases sitting between them. The CDR3 here is CASSSGLANYGYTF. CDR3 bases: TGTGCCAGCAGCTCGGGGTTGGCTAACTATGGCTACACCTTC.

The CDR3 is CASSAGPPFQQFF. DNA for the CDR3: TGTGCCAGCAGCGCGGGACCTCCATTTCAACAGTTCTTC. V gene TRBV7-3 combines with J gene TRBJ2-1; the D gene is possibly TRBD2 (6 bases). With 5 bases removed from V and 13 bases from J, the gap between germline ends came to 18 bases. This CDR3 region has 13 residues. CDR1 is SGHTA and CDR2 is FQGTGA in the germline V gene.

This chain links TRBV5-4 with TRBJ1-2; a weak D match, TRBD1 (5 bases). The CDR3 extends over 14 amino acids. Germline-derived CDR1 and CDR2 are SGHNT and YYREEE (reference sequence). V lost 6 bases, J lost 3 bases, and 15 bases lay in between. This CDR3 is CASNPPGQDYGYTF. The DNA for the CDR3 is TGTGCCAGCAACCCCCCCGGACAAGACTATGGCTACACCTTC. The full variable domain, in which reference TRBV5-4 and TRBJ1-2 provide the parts outside the CDR3, is ETGVTQSPTHLIKTRGQQVTLRCSSQSGHNTVSWYQQALGQGPQFIFQYYREEENGRGNFPPRFSGLQFPNYSSELNVNALELDDSALYLCASNPPGQDYGYTFGSGTRLTVV.